Presented here are 28 T cell receptor beta chains from one specimen sequenced in a study of T cell responses to AZD1222 COVID-19 vaccine (dated by TCRdb to the early 2020s). The library was generated by the immunoSEQ multiplex PCR assay. The table comes from immuneACCESS by way of TCRdb, which keeps in-frame sequences with V and J called. Part of the clones is missing from these tables; in studies checked, under half for an unresolved V gene and the rest for unknown reasons. This sample gives about 120,000 clones in total; roughly 87% of them show up just once. Clones ranked in the top ten supply around 3.3% of the sample. The intended sense of this specimen's time point label: baseline before first vaccination. Sequenced material: peripheral blood, taken on day 0 of AZD1222 vaccination. Receptor source: an adult in good health.

The chain carries TRBV4-3 and TRBJ1-2, with D unclear. V was cut by 1 base and J by 4 bases, with 10 bases left in between. Germline values: CDR1 LGHNA, CDR2 YSLEER. The CDR3 has 14 residues. The CDR3 sequence: CASSQGRTAYGYTF. The CDR3 nucleotides are TGCGCCAGCAGCCAAGGGAGGACGGCCTATGGCTACACCTTC.

V is TRBV9 and J is TRBJ1-1, with D tentatively TRBD1 (6 bases). The V end lost 4 bases, the J end lost 3 bases, and 16 bases lay between the germline ends. The CDR3 loop spans 15 amino acids. Per the germline V gene, CDR1 is SGDLS and CDR2 is YYNGEE. The CDR3 here is CASSPAGGQDTEAFF. CDR3 DNA sequence: TGTGCCAGCAGCCCTGCCGGGGGGCAGGACACTGAAGCTTTCTTT.

This chain connects TRBV5-1 to TRBJ2-7; 8 nucleotides line up with TRBD1. V lost 3 bases and J lost 2; bases outside the gene matches: 7. Germline V CDR1 and CDR2: SGHRS, YFSETQ. The CDR3 consists of 15 residues. The CDR3 DNA is TGCGCCAGCAGCTATACCGGGACAGGCCCCTACGAGCAGTACTTC. The encoded protein is CASSYTGTGPYEQYF.

The genes are TRBV4-3 and TRBJ1-5, with unresolved D. Germline V gene sequence: CDR1 LGHNA, CDR2 YSLEER. CDR3 length: 17 amino acids. V lost 0 bases and J 4 bases, leaving 16 bases between the germline ends. CDR3 amino acids: CASSQEPIAPTNQPQHF. DNA for the CDR3: TGCGCCAGCAGCCAAGAACCAATAGCTCCTACAAATCAGCCCCAGCATTTT.

The chain uses TRBV5-1 and TRBJ2-7, with TRBD2 matching 9 bases. J gave up 3 bases and V 3 bases, and 10 bases lay outside the gene matches. Germline V gives CDR1 SGHRS, CDR2 YFSETQ. The CDR3 spans 16 residues. CDR3 coding DNA: TGCGCCAGCAGCTCCCAATCCGGGACTAGCAACTACGAGCAGTACTTC. Its protein product is CASSSQSGTSNYEQYF.

This clone showed up just a few times. The V call is TRBV19, the J call TRBJ1-4; 10 bases agree with TRBD1. Germline CDR1 is LNHDA and CDR2 is SQIVND (reference sequence). The V and J ends lost 6 bases and 8 bases, in that order; junction bases with no gene match: 9. The CDR3 runs 15 residues. CDR3 DNA sequence: TGTGCCAGTAGGAGGACAGGGGGTCTAGGGGAAAAACTGTTTTTT. Translating gives CASRRTGGLGEKLFF.

The chain is built from TRBV6-4 and TRBJ2-1; tentative D call: TRBD2 (7 bases). Trimming left V 2 bases short and J 7 bases short, with 12 bases between. The CDR3 consists of 14 residues. Germline V lookup: CDR1 MRHNA, CDR2 SNTAGT. The CDR3: CASSDGGASNEQFF. CDR3 coding DNA: TGTGCCAGCAGTGACGGGGGGGCGTCTAATGAGCAGTTCTTC.

In its sample, this clone was seen a few times. The chain links TRBV20-1 to TRBJ1-5; D is ambiguous. This CDR3 contains 11 residues. Germline CDR1 and CDR2: DFQATT and SNEGSKA (reference sequence). Trimming removed 0 bases at V and 11 bases at J, with 8 bases between. In DNA form, the CDR3 reads TGCAGTGCTAGAGATGGGAAAGCCCAGCATTTT. This sequence encodes CSARDGKAQHF.

The rearrangement uses TRBV19 and TRBJ1-2; TRBD1 might be the D (6 bases). Germline lookup yields CDR1 LNHDA and CDR2 SQIVND (reference sequence). The CDR3 loop spans 13 amino acids. V shed 3 bases and J shed 9 bases, with 14 bases lying between them. CDR3 residues: CASSIRTDASYTF. CDR3 bases: TGTGCCAGTAGTATCAGGACAGACGCAAGCTACACCTTC.

The chain employs TRBV24-1 and TRBJ2-5; TRBD1 agrees at 10 bases. The CDR3 runs 18 residues. Germline trimming cut 3 bases from V and 7 bases from J; bases unmatched to any gene: 16. Germline-derived CDR1 and CDR2 are KGHDR and SFDVKD. The CDR3 DNA sequence: TGTGCCACCAGTGATAACGTCCCAGGACAGGGGGTGCGTTGGACCCAGTACTTC. Protein: CATSDNVPGQGVRWTQYF.

The chain couples TRBV19 to TRBJ1-2; D may be TRBD1 (5 bases). V was clipped by 0 bases and J by 8 bases, with 10 bases between them. The germline V gene has CDR1 LNHDA and CDR2 SQIVND (reference sequence). CDR3 size: 13 residues. CDR3 DNA sequence: TGTGCCAGTAGTATAGATCCCGGGGCCGGCTACACCTTC. This sequence encodes CASSIDPGAGYTF. Drawing the rest from reference TRBV19 and TRBJ1-2, the complete variable domain is DGGITQSPKYLFRKEGQNVTLSCEQNLNHDAMYWYRQDPGQGLRLIYYSQIVNDFQKGDIAEGYSVSREKKESFPLTVTSAQKNPTAFYLCASSIDPGAGYTFGSGTRLTVV.

This rearrangement joins TRBV19 to TRBJ1-5; D is perhaps TRBD1 (6 bases). Trimming shortened V by 3 bases and J by 4 bases, and 10 bases separated the two germline ends. The CDR3 runs to 14 residues. Germline CDR1 is LNHDA and CDR2 is SQIVND (reference sequence). The CDR3 coding sequence is TGTGCCAGTAGTATGCCGAGGGGGAATCAGCCCCAGCATTTT. This sequence encodes CASSMPRGNQPQHF. Full variable domain (remainder filled in from reference TRBV19 and TRBJ1-5): DGGITQSPKYLFRKEGQNVTLSCEQNLNHDAMYWYRQDPGQGLRLIYYSQIVNDFQKGDIAEGYSVSREKKESFPLTVTSAQKNPTAFYLCASSMPRGNQPQHFGDGTRLSIL.

There are a few counts of this clone. The chain is built from TRBV2 and TRBJ1-3; TRBD1 agrees at 7 bases. CDR3 length: 14 amino acids. The V segment lost 9 bases and the J segment 0 bases; nucleotides outside the gene matches: 5. CDR1 and CDR2 (germline): SNHLY, FYNNEI. This CDR3 reads CARSTGDSGNTIYF. The CDR3 DNA reads TGTGCCAGATCTACAGGGGACTCTGGAAACACCATATATTTT.

The rearrangement links TRBV4-3 to TRBJ1-4; TRBD1 aligns across 7 bases. V was pared by 0 bases and J by 7 bases, with 8 bases of the junction left unmatched. Germline V gives CDR1 LGHNA, CDR2 YSLEER. This CDR3 region has 16 residues. The CDR3 bases are TGCGCCAGCAGCCAAGATCGGGAGGCAGGGGGTGAAAAACTGTTTTTT. Its translation: CASSQDREAGGEKLFF.

The chain employs TRBV29-1 and TRBJ2-2; D may be TRBD2 (6 bases). This CDR3 contains 14 residues. V lost 7 bases and J 3 bases, leaving 15 bases between the germline ends. Germline V lookup: CDR1 SQVTM, CDR2 ANQGSEA. In nucleotides, the CDR3 is TGCAGCGCGGTCGGGAGTCCTGACACCGGGGAGCTGTTTTTT. This gives the protein CSAVGSPDTGELFF.

Remarks on this clone: Different DNA sequences within this sample yield the same CDR3. The J gene is TRBJ1-1, the V gene TRBV19; possible D gene TRBD1, 5 bases. Deletions cut 4 bases from V and 1 base from J, with 7 bases between. Germline loops: CDR1 LNHDA, CDR2 SQIVND (reference sequence). This CDR3 is built from 13 residues. The CDR3 region is CASSNTGNTEAFF. As DNA, the CDR3 is TGTGCCAGTAGTAACACAGGGAACACTGAAGCTTTCTTT. The variable domain in full, with the rest retrieved from reference TRBV19 and TRBJ1-1, is DGGITQSPKYLFRKEGQNVTLSCEQNLNHDAMYWYRQDPGQGLRLIYYSQIVNDFQKGDIAEGYSVSREKKESFPLTVTSAQKNPTAFYLCASSNTGNTEAFFGQGTRLTVV.

This chain connects TRBV10-3 to TRBJ1-5; 9 positions agree with TRBD1. Looked up from germline, CDR1 is ENHRY and CDR2 is SYGVKD. The length of the CDR3 is 15 residues. The V segment lost 2 bases and the J segment 11 bases; nucleotides outside the gene matches: 10. The CDR3 here is CAISERQGGIGTQHF. The CDR3 nucleotides are TGTGCCATCAGTGAGAGACAGGGGGGGATCGGGACCCAGCATTTT.

V is TRBV18 and J is TRBJ1-1; 7 nucleotides align to TRBD1. Trimming took 4 bases from V and 8 from J; bases not matched to a gene: 10. Germline CDR1 is KGHSH and CDR2 is LQKENI. This CDR3 is built from 14 residues. The CDR3 DNA is TGTGCCAGCTCACTTGAGGGGGGACAGAGAGAAGCTTTCTTT. It translates to CASSLEGGQREAFF.

The rearrangement links TRBV25-1 to TRBJ2-5; 8 bases are a match to TRBD1. Trimming cost V 4 bases and J 4 bases; bases outside gene matches: 5. The CDR3 runs to 14 residues. Germline V CDR1 and CDR2: MGHDK, SYGVNS. CDR3 sequence (DNA): TGTGCCAGCAGTGGTCAGGGGGCCGGAGAGACCCAGTACTTC. It specifies CASSGQGAGETQYF.

V usage is TRBV6-2 or TRBV6-3 and J usage is TRBJ2-7, with D perhaps matching TRBD1 or TRBD2 (5 bases each). Trimming took off 5 bases at V and 0 bases at J, with 17 bases between the two ends. Germline V CDR1 and CDR2: MNHEY, SVGEGT. The CDR3 contains 16 residues. The CDR3 nucleotides are TGTGCCAGCAGTCCGCACCGTGGGGGAAGCTCCTACGAGCAGTACTTC. Its protein product is CASSPHRGGSSYEQYF.

This clone was recorded only once. The chain recombines TRBV6-1 with TRBJ1-2; 8 positions agree with TRBD1. The CDR3 totals 16 residues. Germline CDR1 MNHNS, CDR2 SASEGT. Germline trimming cut 4 bases from V and 2 bases from J; bases unmatched to any gene: 9. CDR3 residues: CASSASPQGANYGYTF. In DNA, the CDR3 is TGTGCCAGCAGTGCATCACCTCAGGGGGCCAACTATGGCTACACCTTC.

As regards this clone: One end of the junction varies from germline; a read error may be responsible. The rearrangement joins TRBV7-7 to TRBJ2-1, with 11 positions matching TRBD2. The CDR3 sequence is 16 residues long. Germline V lookup: CDR1 SSHAT, CDR2 FNYEAQ (reference sequence). The CDR3, as DNA: TGTGCTAGCAGCTTCCTAGCGGGAGGCCCCTACAATGAGCAGTTCTTC. Its protein product is CASSFLAGGPYNEQFF.

The rearrangement links TRBV6-4 to TRBJ1-3, with D unresolved. The CDR3 length is 13 residues. V lost 7 bases to trimming and J lost 4 bases, with 11 bases between them. Germline CDR1 reads MRHNA; CDR2 reads SNTAGT. The CDR3 nucleotides read TGTGCCAGCACTATGAAAGGGGGAAACACCATATATTTT. As protein: CASTMKGGNTIYF.

In this sample, this clone turned up once. The gene calls are TRBV7-9 and TRBJ1-1, with a weak D call TRBD1 (6 bases). The CDR3 consists of 14 residues. Trimming cost V 5 bases and J 6 bases, with 16 bases left between them. Germline CDR1 and CDR2: SEHNR and FQNEAQ (reference sequence). Written as DNA, the CDR3 is TGTGCCAGCAGCACCCTCGACAGGCCAGCTGAAGCTTTCTTT. Its translation: CASSTLDRPAEAFF.

The chain employs TRBV9 and TRBJ2-5; 14 positions agree with TRBD2. The V and J ends lost 4 bases and 2 bases, in that order; junction bases with no gene match: 4. The CDR3 length is 16 residues. Germline V gene lookup returns CDR1 SGDLS and CDR2 YYNGEE. The chain's CDR3 is CASSLRLAGGQETQYF. CDR3 nucleotide sequence: TGTGCCAGCAGCCTCAGACTAGCGGGAGGGCAAGAGACCCAGTACTTC.

The rearrangement uses TRBV7-2 and TRBJ2-7, with 7 bases that match TRBD2. Germline V gives CDR1 SGHTA, CDR2 FQGNSA. J gave up 4 bases and V 1 base, and 7 bases lay outside the gene matches. The CDR3 covers 15 residues. CDR3 in amino acids: CASSLGGGGRYEQYF. In DNA, the CDR3 is TGTGCCAGCAGCTTAGGGGGAGGCGGGAGATACGAGCAGTACTTC.

V usage is TRBV19 and J usage is TRBJ2-1; D may match TRBD1 or TRBD2 (6 bases each). Germline V gives CDR1 LNHDA, CDR2 SQIVND (reference sequence). Trimming pared 6 bases from V and 10 bases from J, leaving 19 bases between. The CDR3 consists of 14 residues. The CDR3 loop reads CASSGGSRLLEQFF. The CDR3 DNA reads as TGTGCCAGTAGCGGGGGCAGCCGGCTGTTGGAGCAGTTCTTC.

J is TRBJ2-2 and V is TRBV7-2; D gene uncertain. Between the trimmed V and J ends, which lost 1 base and 4 bases, there was a span of 7 bases. CDR1 and CDR2 (germline): SGHTA, FQGNSA. The CDR3 sequence is 14 residues long. Here the CDR3 reads CASSLEGATGELFF. The CDR3 DNA sequence: TGTGCCAGCAGCTTAGAGGGTGCCACCGGGGAGCTGTTTTTT.